Below are 25 T cell receptor beta chains sequenced from a single sample in a study of PD-1 blockade in classical Hodgkin lymphoma. Using immunoSEQ multiplex PCR, the repertoire was profiled, and TCRdb retains in-frame clones only, with some absent. The sample lists about 3,200 clones, 65% to 75% occurring once. Time point reported: newly diagnosed, previously untreated cHL patient sample. PBMCs, once thawed, yielded CD8+ T cells isolated by magnetic negative selection. Sequencing used CD8+ T cells from blood. The receptors originated from a human donor with classical Hodgkin lymphoma.

This chain uses TRBV5-1 with TRBJ2-5, with 14 bases aligning to TRBD2. The junction had 7 bases not matched to a gene; V was cut back by 3 bases and J by 3 bases. This CDR3 comprises 17 residues. The germline gives CDR1 SGHRS, CDR2 YFSETQ. CDR3 DNA sequence: TGCGCCAGCAGCTATCCGACTAGCGGGAGGGATAAAGAGACCCAGTACTTC. It specifies CASSYPTSGRDKETQYF.

The V and J genes are TRBV6-1 and TRBJ2-7, with 8 bases that match TRBD2. The CDR3 loop spans 16 amino acids. The V gene's germline CDR1 is MNHNS and CDR2 SASEGT. After removal of 2 bases from V and 3 bases from J, the junction contained 9 bases not matched to a gene. CDR3 in amino acids: CASSESSGGASYEQYF. In DNA form, the CDR3 reads TGTGCCAGCAGTGAAAGTTCGGGAGGGGCTAGCTACGAGCAGTACTTC.

The V and J genes are TRBV29-1 and TRBJ2-7; D gene unclear. Germline CDR1 reads SQVTM; CDR2 reads ANQGSEA. This CDR3 is built from 12 residues. V was cut by 1 base and J by 3 bases, with 7 bases left in between. CDR3 amino acids: CSVEGGYYEQYF. The CDR3 nucleotides are TGCAGCGTTGAAGGTGGCTACTACGAGCAGTACTTC.

V usage is TRBV5-1 and J usage is TRBJ2-5; no definite D call. V lost 0 bases and J lost 1, with 4 bases in between. Germline V lookup: CDR1 SGHRS, CDR2 YFSETQ. The length of the CDR3 is 13 residues. The CDR3 is CASSLEGQETQYF. DNA of the CDR3: TGCGCCAGCAGCTTGGAGGGCCAAGAGACCCAGTACTTC.

The chain has TRBV28 and TRBJ2-7; D call uncertain. In germline, CDR1 is MDHEN, CDR2 SYDVKM. The CDR3 contains 13 residues. V was pared by 3 bases and J by 2 bases, with 8 bases between. CDR3 sequence: CASSLASPYEQYF. The CDR3 DNA is TGTGCCAGCAGTTTGGCCTCTCCCTACGAGCAGTACTTC.

This chain connects TRBV6-5 to TRBJ2-7; the D is unclear. The CDR3 length is 13 residues. CDR1 and CDR2 from the germline V gene are MNHEY and SVGAGI. V was trimmed by 4 bases and J by 2 bases, leaving 9 bases between them. CDR3 residues: CASSLGGPYEQYF. The CDR3 coding sequence is TGTGCCAGCAGTTTGGGTGGACCCTACGAGCAGTACTTC.

This clone was detected a few times. CDR3 in DNA: TGTGCCAGCAGCCCGGGGACTTTGAACACTGAAGCTTTCTTT. Protein sequence: CASSPGTLNTEAFF. V usage is TRBV7-8 and J usage is TRBJ1-1; weak D call: TRBD1 (5 bases). This CDR3 has 14 residues. Germline CDR1 reads SGHVS; CDR2 reads FQNEAQ. Trimming removed 5 bases from V and 0 bases from J, with 10 bases in between.

The gene calls are TRBV7-9 and TRBJ2-5; D call uncertain. The CDR3 is made up of 14 amino acids. Germline CDR1 and CDR2: SEHNR and FQNEAQ (reference sequence). Trimming cost V 6 bases and J 5 bases, with 16 bases left between them. In DNA form, the CDR3 reads TGTGCCAGCAGTCACACTTTAGTAGAGGAGACCCAGTACTTC. This encodes CASSHTLVEETQYF.

This clone was seen a handful of times. The rearrangement links TRBV7-9 to TRBJ2-2; 9 nucleotides line up with TRBD1. V shed 6 bases and J 2 bases; nucleotides not matched to a gene: 7. Germline CDR1 is SEHNR and CDR2 is FQNEAQ (reference sequence). CDR3 length: 16 amino acids. The CDR3 coding sequence is TGTGCCAGCAGTTATGACAGGGGGGTAAACACCGGGGAGCTGTTTTTT. It specifies CASSYDRGVNTGELFF.

The rearrangement links TRBV10-3 to TRBJ1-2; maybe TRBD1 (5 bases). The CDR3 length is 16 residues. The V gene lost 5 bases and the J gene lost 5 bases, with 21 bases spanning the gap. Germline V gene lookup returns CDR1 ENHRY and CDR2 SYGVKD. The CDR3 spells CAISLFPGHGGYGYTF. DNA of the CDR3: TGTGCCATCAGTTTATTTCCGGGGCACGGAGGGTATGGCTACACCTTC.

The chain has TRBV7-9 and TRBJ2-2, with D perhaps TRBD1 (6 bases). CDR1 is SEHNR and CDR2 is FQNEAQ in the germline V gene (reference sequence). Trimming left V 10 bases short and J 2 bases short, with 17 bases between. The CDR3 covers 15 residues. As DNA, the CDR3 is TGTGCCATTACGGATACAGGGCCTAACACCGGGGAGCTGTTTTTT. It encodes CAITDTGPNTGELFF.

V is TRBV7-9 and J is TRBJ2-1, with D possibly being TRBD1 or TRBD2 (5 bases each). Germline CDR1 SEHNR, CDR2 FQNEAQ (reference sequence). V was trimmed by 0 bases and J by 8 bases, leaving 8 bases between them. The CDR3 spans 13 residues. The DNA of the CDR3 is TGTGCCAGCAGCTTAGCGGGGGTGGATGAGCAGTTCTTC. This sequence encodes CASSLAGVDEQFF.

J is TRBJ2-1 and V is TRBV7-2, with 11 bases aligning to TRBD2. Trimming took 6 bases from V and 7 from J; bases not matched to a gene: 5. This CDR3 spans 14 amino acids. The germline gives CDR1 SGHTA, CDR2 FQGNSA. CDR3 residues: CASRTGTSGNEQFF. DNA of the CDR3: TGTGCCAGCAGGACCGGGACTAGCGGAAATGAGCAGTTCTTC. Full variable domain (rest looked up from reference TRBV7-2 and TRBJ2-1): GAGVSQSPSNKVTEKGKDVELRCDPISGHTALYWYRQSLGQGLEFLIYFQGNSAPDKSGLPSDRFSAERTGGSVSTLTIQRTQQEDSAVYLCASRTGTSGNEQFFGPGTRLTVL.

The chain employs TRBV28 and TRBJ2-2; 12 positions match TRBD2. This CDR3 is 16 amino acids long. The J segment lost 4 bases and the V segment lost 1 base, leaving 1 base of the junction unmatched. Germline loops: CDR1 MDHEN, CDR2 SYDVKM. The CDR3 sequence is CASSLSTSGSTGELFF. The DNA of the CDR3 is TGTGCCAGCAGTTTATCGACTAGCGGGAGCACCGGGGAGCTGTTTTTT.

This clone was observed a few times. V gene TRBV7-9 combines with J gene TRBJ2-1, with D possibly being TRBD1 or TRBD2 (5 bases each). The CDR3 is 14 amino acids. Germline lookup yields CDR1 SEHNR and CDR2 FQNEAQ (reference sequence). V dropped 7 bases and J dropped 4 bases, with 14 bases sitting between them. The CDR3 DNA reads as TGTGCCAGCACCCCCGTTGAGGGGTACAATGAGCAGTTCTTC. Its protein product is CASTPVEGYNEQFF.

The chain has TRBV5-1 and TRBJ2-3; the match to TRBD2 covers 11 bases. The CDR3 has 19 amino acids. Germline V gene lookup returns CDR1 SGHRS and CDR2 YFSETQ. V was pared by 4 bases and J by 5 bases, with 18 bases of the junction left unmatched. Here the CDR3 reads CASSHMNIAGGPDLDTQYF. CDR3 DNA sequence: TGCGCCAGCAGCCACATGAATATAGCGGGAGGGCCCGATTTAGATACGCAGTATTTT.

This sequence joins TRBV6-5 and TRBJ1-2, with D unclear. Trimming stripped 5 bases from V and 8 bases from J, with 12 bases between. CDR1 and CDR2 (germline): MNHEY, SVGAGI. The CDR3 runs to 12 residues. CDR3 protein: CASSPNTAGYTF. CDR3 bases: TGTGCCAGCAGTCCCAATACCGCGGGCTACACCTTC.

This sequence joins TRBV25-1 and TRBJ2-1, with 12 positions matching TRBD2. The junction had 13 bases not matched to a gene; V was cut back by 2 bases and J by 8 bases. The CDR3 covers 18 residues. CDR1 is MGHDK, CDR2 SYGVNS, per germline. The CDR3 coding sequence is TGTGCCAGCAGTGAACTCCGGACTAGCGGGGACCGTGGAGATGAGCAGTTCTTC. Translating gives CASSELRTSGDRGDEQFF.

The CDR3 spells CASSFVQGHSYEQYF. The CDR3, as DNA: TGTGCCAGCAGCTTTGTTCAGGGGCACTCCTACGAGCAGTACTTC. The chain recombines TRBV7-2 with TRBJ2-7; tentatively, D is TRBD1 (6 bases). Trimming left V 3 bases short and J 0 bases short, with 12 bases between. Germline assignment: CDR1 SGHTA and CDR2 FQGNSA. The CDR3 spans 15 residues.

CDR3 sequence: CASSLGGRGRGQFF. Here the CDR3 DNA reads TGCGCCAGCAGCTTGGGTGGCCGGGGTAGGGGGCAGTTCTTC. The chain recombines TRBV5-1 with TRBJ2-1, with D possibly called TRBD1 or TRBD2 (5 bases each). V lost 0 bases and J lost 12, with 16 bases in between. The CDR3 sequence is 14 residues long. Germline loops: CDR1 SGHRS, CDR2 YFSETQ.

This chain links TRBV28 with TRBJ2-2; 10 bases line up with TRBD1. Germline-derived CDR1 and CDR2 are MDHEN and SYDVKM. The ends lost 4 bases at V and 3 bases at J; junction bases unmatched: 2. The length of the CDR3 is 15 residues. CDR3 protein: CASSSGTGDTGELFF. For the CDR3, the DNA is TGTGCCAGCAGTTCCGGGACAGGGGACACCGGGGAGCTGTTTTTT.

This chain links TRBV5-1 with TRBJ1-4; TRBD1 matches at 7 bases. The J segment lost 4 bases and the V segment lost 3 bases, leaving 12 bases of the junction unmatched. Per germline, CDR1 SGHRS and CDR2 YFSETQ. The CDR3 spans 17 residues. As DNA, the CDR3 is TGCGCCAGCAGCTCGTCCTCTACAGGGGTTGGTAATGAAAAACTGTTTTTT. Translated, it gives CASSSSSTGVGNEKLFF.

The chain uses TRBV10-1 and TRBJ2-1; D is unclear. Per germline, CDR1 WNHNN and CDR2 SYGVQD (reference sequence). The V end was cut by 0 bases, the J end by 0 bases, with 3 bases between. The CDR3 extends over 14 amino acids. The CDR3 here is CASSESGSYNEQFF. DNA of the CDR3: TGCGCCAGCAGTGAGTCCGGCTCCTACAATGAGCAGTTCTTC.

The rearrangement uses TRBV12-5 and TRBJ1-2; D is possibly TRBD1 (6 bases). V was trimmed by 3 bases and J by 6 bases, leaving 11 bases between them. This CDR3 spans 13 amino acids. Per germline, CDR1 LGHNT and CDR2 FRNRAP. The CDR3 protein is CASGFGQLNGYTF. CDR3 nucleotides: TGTGCTAGTGGTTTTGGACAGCTGAATGGCTACACCTTC.

The CDR3 loop is CSVEGQETQYF. CDR3 bases: TGCAGCGTTGAGGGGCAGGAGACCCAGTACTTC. The gene calls are TRBV29-1 and TRBJ2-5; D possibly corresponds to TRBD1 (5 bases). From germline, CDR1 is SQVTM and CDR2 ANQGSEA. V shed 3 bases and J shed 5 bases, with 7 bases lying between them. This CDR3 is 11 amino acids long.